These 19 T cell receptor beta chains originate from one sample sequenced in a study of cytomegalovirus exposure and HLA in healthy donors. The PCR had 60 Vbeta and 13 Jbeta primers. Assay: immunoSEQ multiplex PCR; the TCRdb copy retains only in-frame clones and omits some. The repertoire holds 150,000 to 200,000 clones, with around four fifths as singletons. Sequencing input: PBMCs. The origin of the receptors is a female donor in good health and CMV-seronegative.

The gene calls are TRBV2 and TRBJ1-6; 8 nucleotides align to TRBD1. The J segment lost 10 bases and the V segment lost 4 bases, leaving 6 bases of the junction unmatched. The CDR3 covers 14 residues. The germline gives CDR1 SNHLY, CDR2 FYNNEI. CDR3 protein: CASSAGQVPSPLHF. The CDR3 DNA reads as TGTGCCAGCAGTGCGGGACAGGTACCCTCACCCCTCCACTTT.

The CDR3 coding sequence is TGCGCCAGCAGCTCATCGACAGAAAACAATGAGCAGTTCTTC. It yields the protein CASSSSTENNEQFF. The V call is TRBV5-1, the J call TRBJ2-1, with a tentative D call TRBD1 (5 bases). The CDR3 totals 14 residues. Germline CDR1 and CDR2: SGHRS and YFSETQ. Trimming pared 3 bases from V and 5 bases from J, leaving 12 bases between. The full variable domain, with the rest looked up from reference TRBV5-1 and TRBJ2-1, is KAGVTQTPRYLIKTRGQQVTLSCSPISGHRSVSWYQQTPGQGLQFLFEYFSETQRNKGNFPGRFSGRQFSNSRSEMNVSTLELGDSALYLCASSSSTENNEQFFGPGTRLTVL.

This clone was detected a few times. J is TRBJ1-1 and V is TRBV7-2; D is possibly TRBD1 (6 bases). CDR3 length: 14 amino acids. V was pared by 2 bases and J by 5 bases, with 12 bases between. In germline, CDR1 is SGHTA, CDR2 FQGNSA. In DNA form, the CDR3 reads TGTGCCAGCAGCTTAAGTCAGGGGTGGACTGAAGCTTTCTTT. Translated: CASSLSQGWTEAFF.

The CDR3 DNA reads as TGCGCCAGCAGCTTCCAGGACAGGAATATTCAAGAGACCCAGTACTTC. Encoded protein: CASSFQDRNIQETQYF. V is TRBV5-1 and J is TRBJ2-5; 7 bases align to TRBD1. The CDR3 runs 16 residues. Unmatched junction bases numbered 9, after V lost 2 bases and J lost 2 bases. The germline CDR1 and CDR2 sequences are SGHRS and YFSETQ. The full variable domain, with the rest looked up from reference TRBV5-1 and TRBJ2-5, is KAGVTQTPRYLIKTRGQQVTLSCSPISGHRSVSWYQQTPGQGLQFLFEYFSETQRNKGNFPGRFSGRQFSNSRSEMNVSTLELGDSALYLCASSFQDRNIQETQYFGPGTRLLVL.

The chain carries TRBV9 and TRBJ1-1; 9 bases are shared with TRBD1. The ends lost 2 bases at V and 5 bases at J; junction bases unmatched: 4. Germline assignment: CDR1 SGDLS and CDR2 YYNGEE. The length of the CDR3 is 14 residues. CDR3 residues: CASSVGQGRTEAFF. Here the CDR3 DNA reads TGTGCCAGCAGCGTGGGACAGGGAAGGACTGAAGCTTTCTTT.

The chain has TRBV30 and TRBJ2-3; D remains ambiguous. V was trimmed by 1 base and J by 6 bases, leaving 8 bases between them. There are 12 residues in the CDR3. The germline V gene encodes CDR1 GTSNPN and CDR2 SVGIG (reference sequence). Here the CDR3 DNA reads TGTGCCTGGAGTGGAGAACCCGATACGCAGTATTTT. It specifies CAWSGEPDTQYF.

The genes are TRBV5-4 and TRBJ2-5; D gene ambiguous. The CDR3 contains 12 residues. Deletions cut 0 bases from V and 4 bases from J, with 4 bases between. Germline loops: CDR1 SGHNT, CDR2 YYREEE (reference sequence). Here the CDR3 reads CASSLDGETQYF. Here the CDR3 DNA reads TGTGCCAGCAGCTTGGACGGAGAGACCCAGTACTTC.

V usage is TRBV5-1 and J usage is TRBJ2-4; 9 positions match TRBD2. The CDR3 covers 19 residues. CDR1 is SGHRS and CDR2 is YFSETQ in the germline V gene. With 2 bases clipped from V and 0 bases from J, the junction kept 12 bases outside the gene matches. The CDR3 DNA follows: TGCGCCAGCAGCTTAACCGGGACTAGCCCGTCCCTAGCCAAAAACATTCAGTACTTC. Residues: CASSLTGTSPSLAKNIQYF. Variable domain in full (rest from reference TRBV5-1 and TRBJ2-4): KAGVTQTPRYLIKTRGQQVTLSCSPISGHRSVSWYQQTPGQGLQFLFEYFSETQRNKGNFPGRFSGRQFSNSRSEMNVSTLELGDSALYLCASSLTGTSPSLAKNIQYFGAGTRLSVL.

V and J are TRBV7-3 and TRBJ2-1; 8 nucleotides align to TRBD1. The CDR3 has 16 amino acids. Germline V gene lookup returns CDR1 SGHTA and CDR2 FQGTGA. The J segment lost 6 bases and the V segment lost 2 bases, leaving 9 bases of the junction unmatched. The CDR3 here is CASSLFTGGQGNEQFF. In DNA form, the CDR3 reads TGTGCCAGCAGCTTATTTACAGGGGGTCAGGGCAATGAGCAGTTCTTC.

J is TRBJ1-2 and V is TRBV30, with unresolved D. The CDR3 totals 13 residues. V was clipped by 0 bases and J by 6 bases, with 11 bases between them. Germline lookup yields CDR1 GTSNPN and CDR2 SVGIG (reference sequence). The CDR3 nucleotides are TGTGCCTGGAGTGTATCGGGGTGGGATGGCTACACCTTC. Protein: CAWSVSGWDGYTF.

The genes are TRBV30 and TRBJ2-7; 7 bases map to TRBD1. CDR3 length: 15 amino acids. J was trimmed by 0 bases and V by 2 bases; bases with no gene match: 7. CDR1 is GTSNPN and CDR2 is SVGIG in the germline V gene (reference sequence). The CDR3 region is CAWSKGAVPSYEQYF. The CDR3 coding sequence is TGTGCCTGGAGTAAGGGGGCCGTACCCTCCTACGAGCAGTACTTC.

The chain uses TRBV28 and TRBJ1-4, with TRBD1 matching 8 bases. In germline, CDR1 is MDHEN, CDR2 SYDVKM. The length of the CDR3 is 16 residues. V was clipped by 4 bases and J by 8 bases; unmatched bases: 12. In DNA form, the CDR3 reads TGTGCCAGCAGTTCCCCCCGCGGACAGGGCCGAGAAAAACTGTTTTTT. Translating gives CASSSPRGQGREKLFF.

The chain uses TRBV5-4 and TRBJ1-2, with 8 nucleotides matching TRBD1. CDR1 SGHNT and CDR2 YYREEE come from the germline V gene (reference sequence). Losses at the gene ends were 0 bases for V and 3 bases for J; bases not matched to a gene: 4. The CDR3 runs to 15 residues. This chain's CDR3 is CASSLGQGKDYGYTF. CDR3 DNA: TGTGCCAGCAGCTTGGGACAGGGGAAGGACTATGGCTACACCTTC. The variable domain in full, completed from reference TRBV5-4 and TRBJ1-2, reads ETGVTQSPTHLIKTRGQQVTLRCSSQSGHNTVSWYQQALGQGPQFIFQYYREEENGRGNFPPRFSGLQFPNYSSELNVNALELDDSALYLCASSLGQGKDYGYTFGSGTRLTVV.

This clone was found once. The chain combines TRBV29-1 with TRBJ2-2, with TRBD1 matching over 10 bases. This CDR3 region has 14 residues. CDR1 SQVTM and CDR2 ANQGSEA come from the germline V gene. Germline trimming cut 7 bases from V and 3 bases from J; bases unmatched to any gene: 5. The CDR3 nucleotides are TGCAGCGCCCGGGACAGGGGATACACCGGGGAGCTGTTTTTT. Amino acids: CSARDRGYTGELFF.

This chain joins TRBV7-2 and TRBJ1-1; 11 nucleotides line up with TRBD1. This CDR3 is 19 amino acids long. J was trimmed by 4 bases and V by 5 bases; bases with no gene match: 18. CDR1 and CDR2 from the germline V gene are SGHTA and FQGNSA. CDR3 loop: CASSLKWRSGQGAGTEAFF. CDR3 coding DNA: TGTGCCAGCAGCCTTAAATGGAGATCCGGACAGGGGGCCGGCACTGAAGCTTTCTTT.

A single count supports this clone. J is TRBJ2-7 and V is TRBV5-1; possible D gene TRBD1, 6 bases. V was cut by 4 bases and J by 0 bases, with 17 bases left in between. From germline, CDR1 is SGHRS and CDR2 YFSETQ. The CDR3 covers 16 residues. The CDR3 sequence is CASSTNRVGGSYEQYF. In nucleotides, the CDR3 is TGCGCCAGCAGCACCAACAGGGTTGGGGGCTCCTACGAGCAGTACTTC.

On this clone: Other DNA sequences in the sample encode the same CDR3. The gene calls are TRBV9 and TRBJ2-7, with a possible D match to TRBD1 (5 bases). This CDR3 has 14 residues. V lost 0 bases, J lost 6 bases, and 13 bases lay in between. Germline V gene lookup returns CDR1 SGDLS and CDR2 YYNGEE. CDR3: CASSVGGRVGEQYF. DNA of the CDR3: TGTGCCAGCAGCGTAGGGGGCAGGGTGGGCGAGCAGTACTTC. The whole variable domain, filled in from reference TRBV9 and TRBJ2-7, reads DSGVTQTPKHLITATGQRVTLRCSPRSGDLSVYWYQQSLDQGLQFLIQYYNGEERAKGNILERFSAQQFPDLHSELNLSSLELGDSALYFCASSVGGRVGEQYFGPGTRLTVT.

The table lists this clone with a few counts. The chain carries TRBV4-1 and TRBJ1-5; a weak D match, TRBD1 (6 bases). Deletions cut 1 base from V and 6 bases from J, with 13 bases between. Germline V lookup: CDR1 MGHRA, CDR2 YSYEKL. The CDR3 is 15 residues long. The CDR3 nucleotides read TGCGCCAGCAGCCAAGGGGGCGGGGGGCGTCAGCCCCAGCATTTT. Translated, it gives CASSQGGGGRQPQHF.

This chain joins TRBV4-3 and TRBJ1-6; D call uncertain. Germline CDR1 is LGHNA and CDR2 is YSLEER. The CDR3 consists of 13 residues. The V gene lost 0 bases and the J gene lost 8 bases, with 5 bases spanning the gap. The CDR3 DNA is TGCGCCAGCAGCCAAGAGAGGGATTCACCCCTCCACTTT. Amino acid sequence: CASSQERDSPLHF.